What follows are 14 T cell receptor beta chains derived from one specimen sequenced in a study of cytomegalovirus exposure and HLA in healthy donors. 60 Vbeta and 13 Jbeta primers were used in PCR. Sequencing was performed with immunoSEQ multiplex PCR; in TCRdb, only in-frame clones are kept and a portion is missing. The table records approximately 69,000 clones, about 76% of them present only once. Specimen: PBMCs. All receptors come from a man aged 18 to 29 in good health and CMV-seronegative.

The CDR3: CASSHGGIQYF. CDR3 DNA sequence: TGCGCCAGCAGCCACGGAGGGATCCAGTACTTC. The V call is TRBV4-3, the J call TRBJ2-5; tentatively, D is TRBD2 (6 bases). Germline V gene sequence: CDR1 LGHNA, CDR2 YSLEER. V dropped 3 bases and J dropped 10 bases, with 9 bases sitting between them. CDR3 length: 11 residues.

This rearrangement joins TRBV7-2 to TRBJ1-5; 7 bases align to TRBD1. The CDR3 has 16 amino acids. Losses at the gene ends were 1 base for V and 3 bases for J; bases not matched to a gene: 6. Germline V gives CDR1 SGHTA, CDR2 FQGNSA. The CDR3 nucleotides are TGTGCCAGCAGCTTAGTCCGACAGGGCTTCAATCAGCCCCAGCATTTT. Its translation: CASSLVRQGFNQPQHF. Full variable domain (outside the CDR3, taken from reference TRBV7-2 and TRBJ1-5): GAGVSQSPSNKVTEKGKDVELRCDPISGHTALYWYRQSLGQGLEFLIYFQGNSAPDKSGLPSDRFSAERTGGSVSTLTIQRTQQEDSAVYLCASSLVRQGFNQPQHFGDGTRLSIL.

The chain is built from TRBV14 and TRBJ1-6, with a tentative D call TRBD1 (6 bases). This CDR3 is built from 16 residues. The V and J ends lost 2 bases and 4 bases respectively, with 12 bases between them. CDR1 is SGHDN and CDR2 is FVKESK in the germline V gene. This chain's CDR3 is CASSQLKQGYNSPLHF. Here the CDR3 DNA reads TGTGCCAGCAGCCAACTTAAACAGGGATATAATTCACCCCTCCACTTT.

The gene calls are TRBV30 and TRBJ1-2, with 8 bases lining up with TRBD1. Unmatched junction bases numbered 6, after V lost 3 bases and J lost 0 bases. CDR3 length: 15 residues. Germline V gives CDR1 GTSNPN, CDR2 SVGIG (reference sequence). The CDR3 sequence: CAWRGDRGANYGYTF. In nucleotides, the CDR3 is TGTGCCTGGAGAGGTGACAGGGGAGCTAACTATGGCTACACCTTC.

This chain joins TRBV6-5 and TRBJ2-3; no definite D call. Per germline, CDR1 MNHEY and CDR2 SVGAGI. The ends were cut back, 3 bases at V and 7 bases at J, with 5 bases in the middle. CDR3 length: 11 residues. CDR3 loop: CASSYINTQYF. The CDR3 DNA reads TGTGCCAGCAGTTATATTAATACGCAGTATTTT.

V and J are TRBV29-1 and TRBJ1-5, with D maybe TRBD1 (5 bases). CDR3 length equals 13 residues. Germline V lookup: CDR1 SQVTM, CDR2 ANQGSEA. Trimming left V 4 bases short and J 0 bases short, with 7 bases between. CDR3 nucleotide sequence: TGCAGCGTTGGGGGGGGTAGCAATCAGCCCCAGCATTTT. It codes for CSVGGGSNQPQHF.

V usage is TRBV9 and J usage is TRBJ2-2; possibly TRBD2 for D (5 bases). V shed 3 bases and J shed 5 bases, with 14 bases lying between them. The CDR3 extends over 15 amino acids. In germline, CDR1 is SGDLS, CDR2 YYNGEE. This CDR3 is CASSATSARTGELFF. The CDR3 coding sequence is TGTGCCAGCAGCGCAACTAGTGCCAGGACCGGGGAGCTGTTTTTT.

The chain carries TRBV19 and TRBJ2-2; TRBD1 aligns across 9 bases. Per the germline V gene, CDR1 is LNHDA and CDR2 is SQIVND (reference sequence). The CDR3 has 14 amino acids. V dropped 7 bases and J dropped 3; count of bases not matched to a gene: 3. This CDR3 is CASMDRGDTGELFF. The CDR3 nucleotides read TGTGCCAGTATGGACAGGGGAGACACCGGGGAGCTGTTTTTT.

The chain couples TRBV7-8 to TRBJ2-5, with a tentative D call TRBD2 (7 bases). CDR1 is SGHVS, CDR2 FQNEAQ, per germline. The CDR3 runs 15 residues. Trimming cost V 5 bases and J 4 bases, with 17 bases left between them. The CDR3 spells CASSQDSGGRETQYF. DNA of the CDR3: TGTGCCAGCAGCCAGGATTCCGGGGGGCGAGAGACCCAGTACTTC.

This chain connects TRBV5-4 to TRBJ2-3, with 7 bases lining up with TRBD2. Germline V gives CDR1 SGHNT, CDR2 YYREEE (reference sequence). The CDR3 totals 15 residues. The V segment lost 2 bases and the J segment 1 base; nucleotides outside the gene matches: 4. CDR3 bases: TGTGCCAGCAGCTTAGCGGGGTGGGGCACAGATACGCAGTATTTT. Its translation: CASSLAGWGTDTQYF.

The chain is built from TRBV5-1 and TRBJ1-1; 10 nucleotides line up with TRBD1. CDR3 length equals 15 residues. V lost 0 bases to trimming and J lost 5 bases; unmatched junction nucleotides: 4. CDR1 SGHRS and CDR2 YFSETQ come from the germline V gene. CDR3 in DNA: TGCGCCAGCAGCTTGGGCGACAGGGGGCGTACTGAAGCTTTCTTT. It codes for CASSLGDRGRTEAFF.

J is TRBJ1-5 and V is TRBV19, with 8 nucleotides matching TRBD1. This CDR3 comprises 16 residues. V lost 1 base to trimming and J lost 5 bases; unmatched junction nucleotides: 7. Germline values: CDR1 LNHDA, CDR2 SQIVND (reference sequence). The CDR3 DNA reads TGTGCCAGTAGTATAGGATCCAGGGGGCTGCATCAGCCCCAGCATTTT. Protein sequence: CASSIGSRGLHQPQHF.

The gene calls are TRBV7-9 and TRBJ2-2; possibly TRBD1 for D (6 bases). The CDR3 extends over 16 amino acids. CDR1 and CDR2 from the germline V gene are SEHNR and FQNEAQ (reference sequence). V gave up 1 base and J gave up 4 bases, with 13 bases separating them. CDR3 sequence (DNA): TGTGCCAGCAGCTTAGGAGTGTCAGGGGTCACCGGGGAGCTGTTTTTT. It specifies CASSLGVSGVTGELFF.

The chain links TRBV5-1 to TRBJ1-1, with D maybe TRBD1 (6 bases). From germline, CDR1 is SGHRS and CDR2 YFSETQ. Trimming pared 0 bases from V and 12 bases from J, leaving 15 bases between. The CDR3 is made up of 13 amino acids. The CDR3 DNA reads TGCGCCAGCAGCTTGGGGAGGGGGGGGGCTACTTTCTTT. It encodes CASSLGRGGATFF.